The 31 T cell receptor beta chains reported below all come from one sample, sequenced in a study of OX40 agonist ivuxolimab in advanced cancers. Clones were sequenced by immunoSEQ multiplex PCR, and TCRdb holds only the in-frame ones, with some missing. The top ten hold roughly two thirds of the sample, which has more than 13,000 clones, roughly 87% seen once. Specimen: CD4+ or CD8+ T cells sorted from blood, collected in a trial of the OX40 agonist ivuxolimab. The receptors were gathered from an adult with an advanced solid tumor such as melanoma, head and neck, liver or kidney cancer.

V usage is TRBV30 and J usage is TRBJ2-2; TRBD1 agrees at 7 bases. The CDR3 runs 14 residues. In germline, CDR1 is GTSNPN, CDR2 SVGIG (reference sequence). V shed 5 bases, J shed 1 base, and the junction held 4 bases outside the gene matches. The CDR3 DNA reads TGTGCCTGGGGCCGGACAGGGAACACCGGGGAGCTGTTTTTT. It codes for CAWGRTGNTGELFF.

The genes are TRBV7-9 and TRBJ1-2; 10 bases are shared with TRBD1. The germline V gene has CDR1 SEHNR and CDR2 FQNEAQ (reference sequence). V was pared by 5 bases and J by 3 bases, with 3 bases of the junction left unmatched. The CDR3 covers 14 residues. The CDR3 protein is CASSGGQGYYGYTF. The DNA for the CDR3 is TGTGCCAGCAGCGGGGGACAGGGGTACTATGGCTACACCTTC.

This chain links TRBV6-5 with TRBJ1-6; D ambiguous. This CDR3 is 16 amino acids long. In germline, CDR1 is MNHEY, CDR2 SVGAGI. V shed 2 bases and J shed 4 bases, with 12 bases lying between them. This CDR3 reads CASSYGPAEYNSPLHF. The CDR3 coding sequence is TGTGCCAGCAGTTACGGACCGGCAGAGTATAATTCACCCCTCCACTTT.

The chain carries TRBV4-3 and TRBJ1-5; D remains ambiguous. V was clipped by 0 bases and J by 3 bases, with 12 bases between them. Per the germline V gene, CDR1 is LGHNA and CDR2 is YSLEER. The CDR3 covers 16 residues. The CDR3 region is CASSQDWALYNQPQHF. In DNA form, the CDR3 reads TGCGCCAGCAGCCAAGATTGGGCACTTTACAATCAGCCCCAGCATTTT.

V usage is TRBV5-1 and J usage is TRBJ1-4; D is undetermined. Trimming cost V 1 base and J 0 bases, with 7 bases left between them. Germline V gene sequence: CDR1 SGHRS, CDR2 YFSETQ. The CDR3 has 15 residues. The CDR3 spells CASSLRDATNEKLFF. The CDR3 region has the DNA TGCGCCAGCAGCTTGCGAGACGCAACTAATGAAAAACTGTTTTTT.

The CDR3 coding sequence is TGTGCCAGCAGTGAAGGGGAGGGGGCTGCCTACAATGAGCAGTTCTTC. As protein: CASSEGEGAAYNEQFF. This chain links TRBV2 with TRBJ2-1; D is tentatively TRBD1 or TRBD2 (7 bases each). The length of the CDR3 is 16 residues. V lost 1 base and J lost 2, with 12 bases in between. Germline CDR1 is SNHLY and CDR2 is FYNNEI.

This chain connects TRBV18 to TRBJ2-1; 7 bases line up with TRBD2. This CDR3 has 18 residues. V lost 2 bases and J lost 2; bases outside the gene matches: 12. Germline CDR1 reads KGHSH; CDR2 reads LQKENI. In DNA, the CDR3 is TGTGCCAGCTCACCAATATTTCTTGAGGGACTAACCTACAATGAGCAGTTCTTC. Translated, it gives CASSPIFLEGLTYNEQFF.

The CDR3 DNA reads TGTGCCAGCAGCCCCCACCCCGGACAGGCCCCCTACGAGCAGTACTTC. Protein product: CASSPHPGQAPYEQYF. The chain recombines TRBV9 with TRBJ2-7, with TRBD1 matching over 7 bases. Germline CDR1 and CDR2: SGDLS and YYNGEE. V trimming: 4 bases; J trimming: 2 bases; junction bases outside the gene matches: 12. This CDR3 region has 16 residues. Looking up the rest from reference TRBV9 and TRBJ2-7 gives the full variable domain: DSGVTQTPKHLITATGQRVTLRCSPRSGDLSVYWYQQSLDQGLQFLIQYYNGEERAKGNILERFSAQQFPDLHSELNLSSLELGDSALYFCASSPHPGQAPYEQYFGPGTRLTVT.

The rearrangement joins TRBV5-4 to TRBJ2-7, with D possibly TRBD2 on 5 matching bases. Germline loops: CDR1 SGHNT, CDR2 YYREEE (reference sequence). Trimming removed 3 bases from V and 4 bases from J, with 14 bases in between. The CDR3 is made up of 14 amino acids. CDR3 DNA: TGTGCCAGCAGCTACGGACTTGCACCTTACGAGCAGTACTTC. This codes for CASSYGLAPYEQYF.

The chain recombines TRBV27 with TRBJ1-1; a possible D gene is TRBD1 (5 bases). The CDR3 loop spans 14 amino acids. In germline, CDR1 is MNHEY, CDR2 SMNVEV (reference sequence). V lost 7 bases and J lost 1, with 13 bases in between. CDR3 DNA sequence: TGTGCCAGCAACCCCGGGGGTACGAACACTGAAGCTTTCTTT. It encodes CASNPGGTNTEAFF.

This clone was picked up one time. The chain recombines TRBV19 with TRBJ1-1; D gene uncertain. The CDR3 spans 11 residues. The V and J ends lost 6 bases and 1 base respectively, with 3 bases between them. CDR1 and CDR2 from the germline V gene are LNHDA and SQIVND (reference sequence). The CDR3 coding sequence is TGTGCCAGTAGCTGGAACACTGAAGCTTTCTTT. It is translated as CASSWNTEAFF.

J is TRBJ1-4 and V is TRBV11-2, with D possibly TRBD1 on 5 matching bases. The CDR3 consists of 14 residues. The germline V and J ends were trimmed by 4 bases and 5 bases, with 11 bases remaining between them. CDR1 and CDR2 (germline): SGHAT, FQNNGV. CDR3 sequence (DNA): TGTGCCAGCAGCTCGGACGGGGGGAATGAAAAACTGTTTTTT. Its translation: CASSSDGGNEKLFF.

The chain is built from TRBV13 and TRBJ1-1, with D uncertain. The CDR3 contains 14 residues. Germline CDR1 PRHDT, CDR2 FYEKMQ (reference sequence). Deletions cut 0 bases from V and 2 bases from J, with 7 bases between. The CDR3 protein is CASSLGAGNTEAFF. DNA for the CDR3: TGTGCCAGCAGCTTAGGGGCAGGAAACACTGAAGCTTTCTTT.

The chain combines TRBV30 with TRBJ1-1; D remains ambiguous. Per the germline V gene, CDR1 is GTSNPN and CDR2 is SVGIG (reference sequence). Between the trimmed V and J ends, which lost 3 bases and 5 bases, there was a span of 7 bases. The CDR3 contains 11 residues. CDR3 nucleotides: TGTGCCTGGAGGAGAGAAACTGAAGCTTTCTTT. Translation: CAWRRETEAFF.

This chain joins TRBV4-1 and TRBJ2-7; a weak D match, TRBD2 (5 bases). Germline assignment: CDR1 MGHRA and CDR2 YSYEKL. The CDR3 runs to 15 residues. V lost 5 bases, J lost 1 base, and 15 bases lay in between. CDR3 loop: CASSIADEGSYEQYF. The CDR3 nucleotides read TGCGCCAGCAGCATAGCCGATGAGGGATCCTACGAGCAGTACTTC.

The V gene is TRBV9, the J gene TRBJ2-7, with 7 bases identical to TRBD1. Germline V gene sequence: CDR1 SGDLS, CDR2 YYNGEE. V trimming: 4 bases; J trimming: 4 bases; junction bases outside the gene matches: 8. The CDR3 is 14 residues long. This chain's CDR3 is CASSPPTGTYEQYF. CDR3 DNA sequence: TGTGCCAGCAGCCCCCCGACAGGGACGTACGAGCAGTACTTC.

This chain joins TRBV19 and TRBJ1-1; possible D gene TRBD1, 5 bases. CDR1 is LNHDA, CDR2 SQIVND, per germline (reference sequence). The CDR3 is 15 amino acids. The ends were cut back, 6 bases at V and 3 bases at J, with 17 bases in the middle. This CDR3 reads CASSKWGVGDTEAFF. CDR3 coding DNA: TGTGCCAGTAGCAAATGGGGCGTTGGGGACACTGAAGCTTTCTTT.

This clone was recorded once. The rearrangement uses TRBV5-1 and TRBJ2-7, with unresolved D. Germline assignment: CDR1 SGHRS and CDR2 YFSETQ. The CDR3 has 12 amino acids. The germline V and J ends were trimmed by 0 bases and 4 bases, with 5 bases remaining between them. CDR3 protein: CASSLVGYEQYF. CDR3 bases: TGCGCCAGCAGCTTGGTGGGGTACGAGCAGTACTTC.

The chain has TRBV7-2 and TRBJ1-4; the D is unclear. Between the trimmed V and J ends, which lost 5 bases and 5 bases, there was a span of 12 bases. The CDR3 is 14 residues long. Germline V lookup: CDR1 SGHTA, CDR2 FQGNSA. CDR3 nucleotides: TGTGCCAGCAGCCCCCTGCCAAGGAATGAAAAACTGTTTTTT. This encodes CASSPLPRNEKLFF.

The chain joins TRBV30 to TRBJ1-4; no clear D. This CDR3 contains 12 residues. Per the germline V gene, CDR1 is GTSNPN and CDR2 is SVGIG (reference sequence). V was trimmed by 8 bases and J by 0 bases, leaving 7 bases between them. The CDR3 here is CAGKATNEKLFF. The CDR3 DNA reads TGTGCCGGGAAGGCAACTAATGAAAAACTGTTTTTT.

The rearrangement joins TRBV7-9 to TRBJ2-2; unclear D gene. Trimming stripped 8 bases from V and 7 bases from J, with 8 bases between. Germline CDR1 and CDR2: SEHNR and FQNEAQ (reference sequence). The CDR3 covers 11 residues. The CDR3 sequence is CASFWNGELFF. The CDR3 DNA reads TGTGCCAGCTTTTGGAACGGGGAGCTGTTTTTT. Full variable domain (rest looked up from reference TRBV7-9 and TRBJ2-2): DTGVSQNPRHKITKRGQNVTFRCDPISEHNRLYWYRQTLGQGPEFLTYFQNEAQLEKSRLLSDRFSAERPKGSFSTLEIQRTEQGDSAMYLCASFWNGELFFGEGSRLTVL.

The V call is TRBV6-5, the J call TRBJ2-7, with D maybe TRBD2 (6 bases). The germline gives CDR1 MNHEY, CDR2 SVGAGI. V was cut by 6 bases and J by 3 bases, with 15 bases left in between. This CDR3 region has 14 residues. Here the CDR3 reads CASRTGGEGYEQYF. CDR3 bases: TGTGCCAGCAGAACCGGCGGGGAAGGCTACGAGCAGTACTTC.

Notes on this clone: This CDR3 is also generated by other DNA sequences in the sample. The chain recombines TRBV4-1 with TRBJ1-2; tentative D call: TRBD1 (5 bases). This CDR3 has 19 residues. V lost 2 bases and J 0 bases, leaving 22 bases between the germline ends. Germline V lookup: CDR1 MGHRA, CDR2 YSYEKL. CDR3 in DNA: TGCGCCAGCAGCCAATCCTCGGGGGGAGGCCCTTTGCCTAACTATGGCTACACCTTC. Amino acid sequence: CASSQSSGGGPLPNYGYTF.

The rearrangement links TRBV9 to TRBJ1-2, with TRBD1 matching over 10 bases. Germline CDR1 reads SGDLS; CDR2 reads YYNGEE. The CDR3 sequence is 16 residues long. J was trimmed by 8 bases and V by 0 bases; bases with no gene match: 10. CDR3 bases: TGTGCCAGCAGCGTAGGTGTGACAGGGGGCATGATAGGCTACACCTTC. Translating gives CASSVGVTGGMIGYTF.

The chain carries TRBV11-3 and TRBJ2-3; D gene unclear. The CDR3 loop spans 12 amino acids. Between the trimmed V and J ends, which lost 3 bases and 3 bases, there was a span of 4 bases. In germline, CDR1 is SGHNT, CDR2 YENEEA. CDR3 amino acids: CASSFGTDTQYF. CDR3 sequence (DNA): TGTGCCAGCAGCTTTGGTACAGATACGCAGTATTTT.

The chain is built from TRBV9 and TRBJ2-1, with 10 bases aligning to TRBD1. The CDR3 has 16 residues. In germline, CDR1 is SGDLS, CDR2 YYNGEE. The V segment lost 4 bases and the J segment 13 bases; nucleotides outside the gene matches: 17. Here the CDR3 reads CASSLGGQGITMTQFF. The CDR3 bases are TGTGCCAGCAGCCTAGGGGGACAGGGGATTACAATGACTCAGTTCTTC.

The J gene is TRBJ2-1, the V gene TRBV4-1; 10 bases match TRBD2. V dropped 1 base and J dropped 1; count of bases not matched to a gene: 1. Germline V lookup: CDR1 MGHRA, CDR2 YSYEKL. This CDR3 has 16 amino acids. Written as DNA, the CDR3 is TGCGCCAGCAGCCAAGTAGCGGGGGGATCCTACAATGAGCAGTTCTTC. Its protein is CASSQVAGGSYNEQFF.

CDR3 sequence reads: CATSRVLLAEYNEQFF. The CDR3 DNA is TGTGCCACCAGCAGAGTACTACTAGCGGAATACAATGAGCAGTTCTTC. The chain is built from TRBV15 and TRBJ2-1, with 8 bases that match TRBD2. The V gene end was trimmed by 1 base and the J gene end by 4 bases; junction bases not matched to a gene: 6. Germline CDR1 reads LNHNV; CDR2 reads YYDKDF (reference sequence). This CDR3 is 16 amino acids long.

As DNA, the CDR3 is TGTGCCTGGAGTCCAACAGGGCGGGCCTACGAGCAGTACTTC. Translation: CAWSPTGRAYEQYF. The V and J genes are TRBV30 and TRBJ2-7, with a possible D match to TRBD1 (6 bases). Trimming removed 2 bases from V and 2 bases from J, with 13 bases in between. CDR1 is GTSNPN and CDR2 is SVGIG in the germline V gene (reference sequence). CDR3 length: 14 amino acids.

The V gene is TRBV21-1, the J gene TRBJ2-1; TRBD2, the table's D call, was not compared with the DNA. TRBV21-1 is flagged as a pseudogene. The CDR3 is 13 amino acids. DNA of the CDR3: TGTGCCAGCCTGGGGAGCGGTTACAATGAGCAGTTCTTC. Translated: CASLGSGYNEQFF.

Of note for this clone: One junction end disagrees with the germline gene, perhaps due to a read error. The chain couples TRBV20-1 to TRBJ2-1; D gene ambiguous. The germline V gene has CDR1 DFQATT and CDR2 SNEGSKA (reference sequence). The CDR3 totals 11 residues. CDR3 amino acids: CSARPLRAPIF. The DNA for the CDR3 is TGCAGTGCTAGACCATTAAGAGCTCCGATCTTC.